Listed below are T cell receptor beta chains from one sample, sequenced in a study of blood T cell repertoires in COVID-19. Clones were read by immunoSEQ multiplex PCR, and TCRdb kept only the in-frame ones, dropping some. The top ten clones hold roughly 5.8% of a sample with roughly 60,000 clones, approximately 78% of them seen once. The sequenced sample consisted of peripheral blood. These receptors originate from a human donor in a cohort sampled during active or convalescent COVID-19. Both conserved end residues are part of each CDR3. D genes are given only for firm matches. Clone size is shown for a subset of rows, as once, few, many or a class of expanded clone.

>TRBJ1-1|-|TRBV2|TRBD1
TGTGCCAGCAGTCCCCCAAGGACAGGGACTGAAGCTTTCTTT
CASSPPRTGTEAFF
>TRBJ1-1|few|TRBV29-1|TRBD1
TGCAGCGTCCTCCCCGGGACAGCGAACACTGAAGCTTTCTTT
CSVLPGTANTEAFF
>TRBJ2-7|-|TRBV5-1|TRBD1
TGCGCCAGCAGCTCGACAGGGGGGTCCTACGAGCAGTACTTC
CASSSTGGSYEQYF
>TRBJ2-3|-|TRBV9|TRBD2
TGTGCCAGCAGCTCCATAGCGGGGGGCACAGATACGCAGTATTTT
CASSSIAGGTDTQYF
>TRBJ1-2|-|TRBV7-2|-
TGTGCCAGCAGCTCCCGGTTCCAGGGGCCACCCCGTAAGGCCGGCTACACCTTC
CASSSRFQGPPRKAGYTF
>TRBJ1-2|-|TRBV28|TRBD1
TGTGCCATTCAGGACAGGATGCTCTATGGCTACACCTTC
CAIQDRMLYGYTF
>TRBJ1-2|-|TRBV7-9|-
TGTGCCAGCAGCTTGGGCAGTGGATCTGGCTACACCTTC
CASSLGSGSGYTF
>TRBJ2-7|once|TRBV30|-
TGTGCCTGGAGTGTAAAAGGGGCCTACGAGCAGTACTTC
CAWSVKGAYEQYF
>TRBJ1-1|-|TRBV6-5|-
TGTGCCACGTGGGGGGGTTTAGGGAACACTGAAGCTTTCTTT
CATWGGLGNTEAFF
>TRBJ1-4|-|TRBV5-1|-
TGCGCCAGCAGGGAGGGGCACGAAAAACTGTTTTTT
CASREGHEKLFF
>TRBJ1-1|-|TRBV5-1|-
TGCGCCAGCAGGCTTGAGGGGGGGACCACTGAAGCTTTCTTT
CASRLEGGTTEAFF
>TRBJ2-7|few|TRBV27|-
TGTGCCAGCAGTTTACACAGGGACTCCTACGAGCAGTACTTC
CASSLHRDSYEQYF
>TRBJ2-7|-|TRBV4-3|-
TGCGCCAGCAGCCGCGGCACCGCAGGGGCCCACGAGCAGTACTTC
CASSRGTAGAHEQYF
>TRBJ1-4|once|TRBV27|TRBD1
TGTGCCAGCAGTTCCTCGGCGAGGGGGCTTGCCTATGCAACTAATGAAAAACTGTTTTTT
CASSSSARGLAYATNEKLFF
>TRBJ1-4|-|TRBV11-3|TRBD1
TGTGCCAGCAGCTCCCGGGACAGGGGTCTGGAAGAAAAACTGTTTTTT
CASSSRDRGLEEKLFF
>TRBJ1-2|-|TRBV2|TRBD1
TGTGCCAGCAGCGACCAGACAGGGACCAATGGCTACACCTTC
CASSDQTGTNGYTF
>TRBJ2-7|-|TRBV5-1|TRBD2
TGCGCCAGCAGCGCGGGGGAGGCCTACGAGCAGTACTTC
CASSAGEAYEQYF
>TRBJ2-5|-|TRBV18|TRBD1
TGTGCCAGCTCACCGTTGATTGGACAGGGCCTGGGAGAGACCCAGTACTTC
CASSPLIGQGLGETQYF
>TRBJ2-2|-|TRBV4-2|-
TGTGCCAGCAGCCCTAGCCCCGGGGAGCTGTTTTTT
CASSPSPGELFF
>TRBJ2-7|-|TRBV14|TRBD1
TGTGCCAGCAGCCGGACAGGGAGTGCCTCCTACGAGCAGTACTTC
CASSRTGSASYEQYF
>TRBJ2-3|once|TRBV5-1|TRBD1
TGCGCCAGCAGCTGGGCCGGGACAGGGGGCACAGATACGCAGTATTTT
CASSWAGTGGTDTQYF
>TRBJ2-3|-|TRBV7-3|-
TGTGCCAGCAGCCCCACAGGGAGTAGCACAGATACGCAGTATTTT
CASSPTGSSTDTQYF
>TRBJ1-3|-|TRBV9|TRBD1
TGTGCCAGCAGCGCAGAGACAGGGGCGACTCTCTCTGGAAACACCATATATTTT
CASSAETGATLSGNTIYF
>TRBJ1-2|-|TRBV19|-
TGTGCCAGTAGTATTTCCTACGGAGCTAACTATGGCTACACCTTC
CASSISYGANYGYTF
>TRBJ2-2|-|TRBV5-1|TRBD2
TGCGCCAGCAGCAGTACTAGCGGGGGGCTCACCGGGGAGCTGTTTTTT
CASSSTSGGLTGELFF
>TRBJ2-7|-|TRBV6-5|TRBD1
TGTGCCAGCAGGAGGGGGCAAGAGCAGTACTTC
CASRRGQEQYF
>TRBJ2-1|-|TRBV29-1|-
TGCAGCGCCGACGGCCCCCCAGGGTCGGTTAGCTCCTACAATGAGCAGTTCTTC
CSADGPPGSVSSYNEQFF
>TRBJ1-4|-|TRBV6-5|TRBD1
TGTGCCAGCAGTTACGGACAGGGAAGAGGTGAAAAACTGTTTTTT
CASSYGQGRGEKLFF
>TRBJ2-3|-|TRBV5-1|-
TGCGCCAGCGCCCAGGGGGCGGGAGGCACAGATACGCAGTATTTT
CASAQGAGGTDTQYF
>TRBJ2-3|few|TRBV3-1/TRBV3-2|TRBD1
TGTGCCAGCAGCCAAGATCGACAGGGTACGCAGTATTTT
CASSQDRQGTQYF
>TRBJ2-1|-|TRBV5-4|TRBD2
TGTGCCAGCAGCTTCAGCGGGGGCCGCAATGAGCAGTTCTTC
CASSFSGGRNEQFF
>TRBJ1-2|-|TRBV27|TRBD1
TGTGCCAGCAGTTCAGCCGGGACAGCTACTAACTATGGCTACACCTTC
CASSSAGTATNYGYTF
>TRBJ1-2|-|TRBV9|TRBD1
TGTGCCAGCAGCGTGGGAGACAGGGCTCCGATTAACTATGGCTACACCTTC
CASSVGDRAPINYGYTF
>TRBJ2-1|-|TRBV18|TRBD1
TGTGCCAGCTCACCGGGACAGGGGCGTTCCTACAATGAGCAGTTCTTC
CASSPGQGRSYNEQFF
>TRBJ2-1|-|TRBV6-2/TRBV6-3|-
TGTGCCAGCAGTTACCTACAGGTCTCCTACAATGAGCAGTTCTTC
CASSYLQVSYNEQFF
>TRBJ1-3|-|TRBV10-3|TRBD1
TGTGCCATCATGGGGCGGTACACAGGGGAGGCTGGAAACACCATATATTTT
CAIMGRYTGEAGNTIYF
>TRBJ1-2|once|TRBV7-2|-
TGTGCCAGCAGCTTTGACGGAGGAAACTATGGCTACACCTTC
CASSFDGGNYGYTF
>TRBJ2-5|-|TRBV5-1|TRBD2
TGCGCCAGCAGCTTTAGCGGGGGTTACCAAGAGACCCAGTACTTC
CASSFSGGYQETQYF
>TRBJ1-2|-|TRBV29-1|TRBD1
TGCAGCGTTGAGATGGGGACAGGGGACTATGGCTACACCTTC
CSVEMGTGDYGYTF
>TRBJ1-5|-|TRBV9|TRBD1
TGTGCCAGCAGCCCCTCAGGGGGCGACAATCAGCCCCAGCATTTT
CASSPSGGDNQPQHF
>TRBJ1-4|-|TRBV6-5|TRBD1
TGTGCCAGCAGCCGTACAGGGGGCAGTGAAAAACTGTTTTTT
CASSRTGGSEKLFF
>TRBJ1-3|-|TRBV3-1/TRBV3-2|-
TGTGCCAGCAGCCAAGCCACAGGGTCTGGAAACACCATATATTTT
CASSQATGSGNTIYF
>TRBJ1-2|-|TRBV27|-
TGTGCCAGCAGTTCCGAACAGGGTCACTATGGCTACACCTTC
CASSSEQGHYGYTF
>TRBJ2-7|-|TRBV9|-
TGTGCCAGCTCCCGGGGGGCCGTCTACGAGCAGTACTTC
CASSRGAVYEQYF
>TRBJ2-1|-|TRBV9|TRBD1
TGTGCCAGCAGCGTCGCAGGGGGAAATAGAGTCAATGAGCAGTTCTTC
CASSVAGGNRVNEQFF
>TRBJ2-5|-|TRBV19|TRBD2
TGTGCCAGTAGTCACCCCGAATGGGCTAGCGGGGGGACGAAAGAGACCCAGTACTTC
CASSHPEWASGGTKETQYF
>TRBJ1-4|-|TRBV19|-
TGTGCCAGTAGTATAGGGGCCCCGGCAACTAATGAAAAACTGTTTTTT
CASSIGAPATNEKLFF
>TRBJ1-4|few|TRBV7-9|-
TGTGCCAGCAGCCCACCCGGGGGGGGAGATGAAAAACTGTTTTTT
CASSPPGGGDEKLFF
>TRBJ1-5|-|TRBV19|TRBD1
TGTGCCAGTAGTATAGGAGGGCAGGGGGTTGGTCAGCCCCAGCATTTT
CASSIGGQGVGQPQHF
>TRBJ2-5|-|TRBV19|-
TGTGCCAGTAGTATAGGGGGCAAAGAGACCCAGTACTTC
CASSIGGKETQYF
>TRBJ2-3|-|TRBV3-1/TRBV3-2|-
TGTGCCAGCGGCCCCAACATCGCAGATACGCAGTATTTT
CASGPNIADTQYF
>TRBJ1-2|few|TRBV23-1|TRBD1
TGCGCCAGCAGTCAGCGGACGCAGGGGGCAGGAGGTTCCAACACCTTC
CASSQRTQGAGGSNTF
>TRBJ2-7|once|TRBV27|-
TGTGCCAGCAGTTTAAGCCCCGGACTACCTTTCTACGAGCAGTACTTC
CASSLSPGLPFYEQYF
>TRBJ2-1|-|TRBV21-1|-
TGTGCCAGCAGCGCTGGGACTAGCGGACCTAAGGGTGAGCAGTTCTTC
CASSAGTSGPKGEQFF
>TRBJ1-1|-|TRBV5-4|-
TGTGCCAGCAGTGCGGAGGGGTACACTGAAGCTTTCTTT
CASSAEGYTEAFF
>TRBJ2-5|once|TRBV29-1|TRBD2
TGCAGCGTAGTAGTTACTAGCGGGTCCCTCGCGGAGACCCAGTACTTC
CSVVVTSGSLAETQYF
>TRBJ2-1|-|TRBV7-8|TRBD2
TGTGCCAGCAGCGGGGCAATGCTAGCGGCATACAATGAGCAGTTCTTC
CASSGAMLAAYNEQFF
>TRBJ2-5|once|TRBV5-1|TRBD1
TGCGCCAGCAGCTGGCGCCAGGGGGCAGGAGAGACCCAGTACTTC
CASSWRQGAGETQYF
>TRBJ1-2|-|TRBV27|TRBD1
TGTGCCAGCAGTTTGGCCGGGACAGGGACCTATGGCTACACCTTC
CASSLAGTGTYGYTF
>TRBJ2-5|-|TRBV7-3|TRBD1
TGTGCCAGCAGCCATCCTCCAGGGACAGGGGGCGCGGAGACCCAGTACTTC
CASSHPPGTGGAETQYF